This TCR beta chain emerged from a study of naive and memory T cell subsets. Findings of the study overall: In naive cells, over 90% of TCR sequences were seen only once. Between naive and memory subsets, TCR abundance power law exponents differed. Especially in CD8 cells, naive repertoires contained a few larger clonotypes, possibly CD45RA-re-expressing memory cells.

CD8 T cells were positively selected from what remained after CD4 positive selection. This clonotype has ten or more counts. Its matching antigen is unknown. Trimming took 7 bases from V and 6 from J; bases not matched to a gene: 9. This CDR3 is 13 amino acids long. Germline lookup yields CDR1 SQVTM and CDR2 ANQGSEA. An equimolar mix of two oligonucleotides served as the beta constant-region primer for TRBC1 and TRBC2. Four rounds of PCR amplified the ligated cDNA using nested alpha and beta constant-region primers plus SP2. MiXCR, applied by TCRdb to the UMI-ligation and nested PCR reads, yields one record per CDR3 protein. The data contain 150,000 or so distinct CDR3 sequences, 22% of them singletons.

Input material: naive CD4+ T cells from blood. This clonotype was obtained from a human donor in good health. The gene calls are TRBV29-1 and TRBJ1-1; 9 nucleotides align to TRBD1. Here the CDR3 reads CSARGQGYAEAFF. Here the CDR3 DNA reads TGCAGCGCTAGGGGACAGGGATACGCTGAAGCTTTCTTT. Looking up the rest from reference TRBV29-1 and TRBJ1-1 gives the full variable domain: SAVISQKPSRDICQRGTSLTIQCQVDSQVTMMFWYRQQPGQSLTLIATANQGSEATYESGFVIDKFPISRPNLTFSTLTVSNMSPEDSSIYLCSARGQGYAEAFFGQGTRLTVV.